This T cell receptor (beta chain) was sequenced during a study of cytomegalovirus exposure and HLA in healthy donors. Regarding the study as a whole: The study recorded 150 to 200 TCR beta chains that were cytomegalovirus-associated. Some segments of the V type, notably TRBV6-2 and TRBV6-3, were excluded as indistinguishable.

The germline V gene has CDR1 WSHSY and CDR2 SAAADI. V was cut by 4 bases and J by 5 bases, with 17 bases left in between. The CDR3 is 15 residues long. The PCR made use of 60 Vbeta and 13 Jbeta primers. Some clones are missing from TCRdb's copy, which holds only in-frame ones; the method was immunoSEQ multiplex PCR. This table holds about 170,000 clones, 65% to 85% found once. As regards this clone: Its target is not known.

Source material: PBMCs. The chain joins TRBV10-2 to TRBJ2-5; D perhaps matches TRBD2 (6 bases). The clonotype was recovered from a woman in her fifties or sixties in good health and CMV-seropositive. The CDR3 is CASSGVGGRMETQYF. CDR3 DNA sequence: TGCGCCAGCAGTGGGGTGGGGGGTCGAATGGAGACCCAGTACTTC.